A single sample is the source of the 6 T cell receptor beta chains below, sequenced in a study of control samples from healthy donors and cancer patients. This table comes from immunoSEQ multiplex PCR, and its TCRdb copy is limited to in-frame clones, with some not included. The sample has approximately 170,000 clones, 70% to 90% seen once. The source material was blood. The receptors were gathered from a woman in her 30s in good health.

The CDR3 here is CASSLSAGGQFF. In DNA form, the CDR3 reads TGTGCCAGCAGCTTATCTGCGGGGGGGCAGTTCTTC. The chain uses TRBV11-2 and TRBJ2-1, with 8 bases aligning to TRBD2. Per the germline V gene, CDR1 is SGHAT and CDR2 is FQNNGV. V trimming: 2 bases; J trimming: 12 bases; junction bases outside the gene matches: 3. The CDR3 is 12 amino acids. Full variable domain (remainder filled in from reference TRBV11-2 and TRBJ2-1): EAGVAQSPRYKIIEKRQSVAFWCNPISGHATLYWYQQILGQGPKLLIQFQNNGVVDDSQLPKDRFSAERLKGVDSTLKIQPAKLEDSAVYLCASSLSAGGQFFGPGTRLTVL.

The gene calls are TRBV5-1 and TRBJ2-2, with TRBD1 matching over 7 bases. Looked up from germline, CDR1 is SGHRS and CDR2 is YFSETQ. V lost 4 bases to trimming and J lost 5 bases; unmatched junction nucleotides: 5. The CDR3 loop spans 14 amino acids. CDR3: CASSQKQGTGELFF. As DNA, the CDR3 is TGCGCCAGCAGCCAAAAACAGGGGACCGGGGAGCTGTTTTTT. Based on the CDR3 plus reference TRBV5-1 and TRBJ2-2, the full variable domain is KAGVTQTPRYLIKTRGQQVTLSCSPISGHRSVSWYQQTPGQGLQFLFEYFSETQRNKGNFPGRFSGRQFSNSRSEMNVSTLELGDSALYLCASSQKQGTGELFFGEGSRLTVL.

This chain links TRBV2 with TRBJ2-2, with 13 bases identical to TRBD2. V lost 7 bases and J lost 6; bases outside the gene matches: 8. CDR3 length: 16 amino acids. Germline V gene sequence: CDR1 SNHLY, CDR2 FYNNEI. In DNA, the CDR3 is TGTGCCAGCAACCCCGGACTAGCGGGAGCCCCCGGGGAGCTGTTTTTT. This sequence encodes CASNPGLAGAPGELFF. Together with reference TRBV2 and TRBJ2-2, the CDR3 gives the full variable domain: EPEVTQTPSHQVTQMGQEVILRCVPISNHLYFYWYRQILGQKVEFLVSFYNNEISEKSEIFDDQFSVERPDGSNFTLKIRSTKLEDSAMYFCASNPGLAGAPGELFFGEGSRLTVL.

The chain joins TRBV29-1 to TRBJ1-1; D is possibly TRBD1 (5 bases). The CDR3 is 13 residues long. Trimming cost V 6 bases and J 3 bases, with 14 bases left between them. Germline V gene sequence: CDR1 SQVTM, CDR2 ANQGSEA. CDR3 bases: TGCAGCGTCAACCTACAGGCGTACACTGAAGCTTTCTTT. Translation gives CSVNLQAYTEAFF.

The gene calls are TRBV5-4 and TRBJ1-1; D is uncertain. The CDR3 sequence is 13 residues long. Germline V gene sequence: CDR1 SGHNT, CDR2 YYREEE (reference sequence). Trimming removed 4 bases from V and 0 bases from J, with 7 bases in between. The CDR3 DNA reads as TGTGCCAGCAGCAACGCTATGAACACTGAAGCTTTCTTT. It specifies CASSNAMNTEAFF.

This chain uses TRBV9 with TRBJ2-5, with 7 bases aligning to TRBD1. The CDR3 spans 14 residues. Losses at the gene ends were 6 bases for V and 4 bases for J; bases not matched to a gene: 9. Germline-derived CDR1 and CDR2 are SGDLS and YYNGEE. The CDR3, as DNA: TGTGCCAGCACCCCAGGGGACAGTTTAGAGACCCAGTACTTC. Encoded protein: CASTPGDSLETQYF.